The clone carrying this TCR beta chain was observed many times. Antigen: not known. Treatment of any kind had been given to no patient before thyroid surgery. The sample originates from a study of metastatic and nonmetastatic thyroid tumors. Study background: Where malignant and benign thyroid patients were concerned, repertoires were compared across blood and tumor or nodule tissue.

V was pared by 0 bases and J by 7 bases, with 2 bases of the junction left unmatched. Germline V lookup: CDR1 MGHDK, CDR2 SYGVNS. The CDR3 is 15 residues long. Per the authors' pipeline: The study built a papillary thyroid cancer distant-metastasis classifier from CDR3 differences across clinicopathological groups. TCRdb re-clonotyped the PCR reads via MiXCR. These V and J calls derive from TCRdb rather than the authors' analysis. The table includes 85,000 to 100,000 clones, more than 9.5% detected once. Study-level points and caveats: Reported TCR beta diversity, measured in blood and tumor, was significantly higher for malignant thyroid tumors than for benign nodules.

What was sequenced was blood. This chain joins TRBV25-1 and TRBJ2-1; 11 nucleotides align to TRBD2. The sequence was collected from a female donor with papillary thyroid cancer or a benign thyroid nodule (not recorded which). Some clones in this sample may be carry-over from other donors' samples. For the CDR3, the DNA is TGTGCCAGCAGTGAATATAGCGGGAGGGGAAATGAGCAGTTCTTC. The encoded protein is CASSEYSGRGNEQFF.